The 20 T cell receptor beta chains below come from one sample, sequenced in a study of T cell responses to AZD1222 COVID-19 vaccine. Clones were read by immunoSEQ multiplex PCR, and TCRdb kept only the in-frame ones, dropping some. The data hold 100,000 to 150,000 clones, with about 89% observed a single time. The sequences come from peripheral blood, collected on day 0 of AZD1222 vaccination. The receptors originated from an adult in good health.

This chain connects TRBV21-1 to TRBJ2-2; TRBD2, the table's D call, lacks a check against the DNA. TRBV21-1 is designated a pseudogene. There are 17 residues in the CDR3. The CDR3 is CASKHGLAGGPGGELFF. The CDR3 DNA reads TGTGCCAGTAAACACGGACTAGCGGGGGGGCCCGGCGGGGAGCTGTTTTTT.

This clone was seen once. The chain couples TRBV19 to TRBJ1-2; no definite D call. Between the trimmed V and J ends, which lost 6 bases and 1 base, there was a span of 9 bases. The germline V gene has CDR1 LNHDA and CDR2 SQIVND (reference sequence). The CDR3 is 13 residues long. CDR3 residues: CASRQVVNYGYTF. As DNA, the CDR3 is TGTGCCAGTAGGCAGGTTGTTAACTATGGCTACACCTTC. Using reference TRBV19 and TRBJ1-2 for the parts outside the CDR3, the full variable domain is DGGITQSPKYLFRKEGQNVTLSCEQNLNHDAMYWYRQDPGQGLRLIYYSQIVNDFQKGDIAEGYSVSREKKESFPLTVTSAQKNPTAFYLCASRQVVNYGYTFGSGTRLTVV.

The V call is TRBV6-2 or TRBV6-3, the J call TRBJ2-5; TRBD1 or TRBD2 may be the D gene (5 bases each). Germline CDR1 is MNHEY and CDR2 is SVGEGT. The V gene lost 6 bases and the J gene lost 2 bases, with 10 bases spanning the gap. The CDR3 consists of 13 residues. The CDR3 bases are TGTGCCAGCAGCCGGGACGCTCAAGAGACCCAGTACTTC. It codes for CASSRDAQETQYF.

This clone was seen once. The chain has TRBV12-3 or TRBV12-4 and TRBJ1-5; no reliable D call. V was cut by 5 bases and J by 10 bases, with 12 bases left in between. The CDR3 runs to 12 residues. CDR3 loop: CASSSLVGPQHF. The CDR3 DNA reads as TGTGCCAGCAGTAGTCTCGTGGGACCCCAGCATTTT.

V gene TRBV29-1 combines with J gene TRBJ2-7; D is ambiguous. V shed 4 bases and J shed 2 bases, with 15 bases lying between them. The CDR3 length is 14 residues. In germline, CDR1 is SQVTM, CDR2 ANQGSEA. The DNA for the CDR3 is TGCAGCGTTGTGGGTGGATTCCTCCCCTACGAGCAGTACTTC. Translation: CSVVGGFLPYEQYF.

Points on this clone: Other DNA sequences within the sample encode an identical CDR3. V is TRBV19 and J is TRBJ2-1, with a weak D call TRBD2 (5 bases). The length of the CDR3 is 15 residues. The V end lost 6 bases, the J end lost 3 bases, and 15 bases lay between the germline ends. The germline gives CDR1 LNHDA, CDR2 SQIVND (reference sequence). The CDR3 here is CASSPRTGIYNEQFF. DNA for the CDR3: TGTGCCAGTAGCCCCCGGACGGGGATCTACAATGAGCAGTTCTTC.

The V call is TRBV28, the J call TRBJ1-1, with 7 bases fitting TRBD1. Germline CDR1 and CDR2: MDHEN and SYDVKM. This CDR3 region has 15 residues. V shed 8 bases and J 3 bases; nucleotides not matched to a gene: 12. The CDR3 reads CASAPSGGRDTEAFF. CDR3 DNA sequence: TGTGCCAGCGCTCCCTCAGGGGGGCGAGACACTGAAGCTTTCTTT.

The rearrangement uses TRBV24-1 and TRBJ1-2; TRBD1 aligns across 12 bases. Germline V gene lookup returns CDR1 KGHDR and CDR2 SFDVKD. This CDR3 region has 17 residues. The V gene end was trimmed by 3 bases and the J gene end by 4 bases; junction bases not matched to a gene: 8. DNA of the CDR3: TGTGCCACCAGTGATGACCCGGGACAGGGGGCACCCTATGGCTACACCTTC. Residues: CATSDDPGQGAPYGYTF.

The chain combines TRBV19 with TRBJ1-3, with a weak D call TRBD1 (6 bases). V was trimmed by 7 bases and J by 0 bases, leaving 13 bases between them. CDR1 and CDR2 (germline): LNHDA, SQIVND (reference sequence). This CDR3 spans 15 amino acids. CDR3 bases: TGTGCCAGTAAATTTTCGGACAGCTCTGGAAACACCATATATTTT. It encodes CASKFSDSSGNTIYF.

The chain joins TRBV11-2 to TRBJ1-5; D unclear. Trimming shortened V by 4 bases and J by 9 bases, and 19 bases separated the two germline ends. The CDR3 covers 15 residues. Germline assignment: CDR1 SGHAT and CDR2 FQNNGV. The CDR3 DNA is TGTGCCAGCAGCTCGCTACCAGAGCCGGCTGCGCCCCAGCATTTT. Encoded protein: CASSSLPEPAAPQHF.

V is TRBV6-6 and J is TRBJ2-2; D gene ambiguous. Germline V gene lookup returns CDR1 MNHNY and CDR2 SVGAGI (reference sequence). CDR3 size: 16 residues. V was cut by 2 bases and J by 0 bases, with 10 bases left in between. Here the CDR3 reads CASSYVASTNTGELFF. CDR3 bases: TGTGCCAGCAGTTACGTGGCATCCACGAACACCGGGGAGCTGTTTTTT.

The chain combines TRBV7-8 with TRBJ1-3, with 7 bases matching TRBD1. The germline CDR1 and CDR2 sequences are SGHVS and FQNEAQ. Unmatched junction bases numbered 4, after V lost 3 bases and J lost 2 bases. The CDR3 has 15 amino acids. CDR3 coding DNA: TGTGCCAGCAGCTTTGACAGGGTCGCTGGAAACACCATATATTTT. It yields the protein CASSFDRVAGNTIYF.

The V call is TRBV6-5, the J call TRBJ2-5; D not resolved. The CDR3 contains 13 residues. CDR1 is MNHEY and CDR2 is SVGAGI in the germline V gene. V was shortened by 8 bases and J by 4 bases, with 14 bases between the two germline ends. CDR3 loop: CASDAASRETQYF. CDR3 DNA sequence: TGTGCCAGCGATGCTGCATCTCGAGAGACCCAGTACTTC.

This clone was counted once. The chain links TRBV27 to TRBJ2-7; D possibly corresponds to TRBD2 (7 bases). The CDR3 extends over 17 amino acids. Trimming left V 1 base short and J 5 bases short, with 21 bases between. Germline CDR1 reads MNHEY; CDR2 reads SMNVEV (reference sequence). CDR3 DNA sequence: TGTGCCAGCAGTTTATATGGGCGGGGGCTGCTCGTTGACGAGCAGTACTTC. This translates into CASSLYGRGLLVDEQYF.

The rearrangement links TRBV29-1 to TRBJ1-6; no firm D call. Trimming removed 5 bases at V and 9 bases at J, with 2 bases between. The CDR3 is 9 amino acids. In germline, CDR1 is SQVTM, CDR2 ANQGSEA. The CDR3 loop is CSVFSPLHF. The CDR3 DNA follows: TGCAGCGTTTTTTCACCCCTCCACTTT. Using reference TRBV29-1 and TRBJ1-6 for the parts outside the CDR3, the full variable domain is SAVISQKPSRDICQRGTSLTIQCQVDSQVTMMFWYRQQPGQSLTLIATANQGSEATYESGFVIDKFPISRPNLTFSTLTVSNMSPEDSSIYLCSVFSPLHFGNGTRLTVT.

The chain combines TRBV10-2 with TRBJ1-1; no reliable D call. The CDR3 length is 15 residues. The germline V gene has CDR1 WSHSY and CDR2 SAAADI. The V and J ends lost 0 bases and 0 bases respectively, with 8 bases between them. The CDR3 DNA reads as TGCGCCAGCAGTGAGTCACTCTTGATGAACACTGAAGCTTTCTTT. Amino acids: CASSESLLMNTEAFF.

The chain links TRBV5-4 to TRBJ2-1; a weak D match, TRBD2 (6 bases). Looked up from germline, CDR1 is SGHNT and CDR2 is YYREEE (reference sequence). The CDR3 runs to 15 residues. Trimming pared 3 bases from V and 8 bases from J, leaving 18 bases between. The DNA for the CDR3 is TGTGCCAGCAGCTCTCCATTTAGCGGTTCCGATGAGCAGTTCTTC. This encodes CASSSPFSGSDEQFF.

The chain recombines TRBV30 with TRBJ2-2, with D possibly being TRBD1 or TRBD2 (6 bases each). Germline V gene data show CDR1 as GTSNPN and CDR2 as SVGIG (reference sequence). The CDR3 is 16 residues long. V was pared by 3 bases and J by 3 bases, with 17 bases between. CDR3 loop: CAWRRGEGRHTGELFF. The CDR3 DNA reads TGTGCCTGGAGAAGGGGGGAAGGGAGGCACACCGGGGAGCTGTTTTTT.

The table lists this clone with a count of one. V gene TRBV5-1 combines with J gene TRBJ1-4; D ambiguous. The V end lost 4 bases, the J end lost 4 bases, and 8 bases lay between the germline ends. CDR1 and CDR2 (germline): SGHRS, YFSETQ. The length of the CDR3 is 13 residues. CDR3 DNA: TGCGCCAGCAGCAGAGAACTTAATGAAAAACTGTTTTTT. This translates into CASSRELNEKLFF.

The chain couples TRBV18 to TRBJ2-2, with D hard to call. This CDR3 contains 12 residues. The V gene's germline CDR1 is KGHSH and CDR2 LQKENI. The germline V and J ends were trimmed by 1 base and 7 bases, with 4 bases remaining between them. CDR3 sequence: CASSPRVGELFF. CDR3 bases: TGTGCCAGCTCACCACGGGTCGGGGAGCTGTTTTTT.